This T cell receptor beta chain was retrieved from a study of shared clonotypes between healthy human individuals. The germline V gene encodes CDR1 SGHDT and CDR2 YYEEEE. The CDR3 runs to 13 residues. Trimming removed 8 bases from V and 5 bases from J; junction bases left unmatched: 8. In the authors' methods: Sequence data from immunoSEQ were junction-only and lacked quality scores; consequently, filtering differed. Here immunoSEQ multiplex PCR was the method, and the copy in TCRdb shows in-frame clones only, minus some. V, J and clone size are taken as reported in that table, and D and trimming were inferred from the DNA itself. The sample holds nearly 750,000 clones, 55% to 75% seen once. This clone has ten or more counts.

The source is a woman aged 25 to 39 in good health. Sample: memory CD4+ T cells sorted from blood. Regarding subset: CD45RA-negative fraction. The rearrangement joins TRBV5-6 to TRBJ2-7, with 9 bases lining up with TRBD1. The CDR3 nucleotides read TGTGCCAGTGCCCGGGACAGGGCCAACGAGCAGTACTTC. This gives the protein CASARDRANEQYF.